A single sample is the source of the 19 T cell receptor beta chains below, sequenced in a study of vaccination and CD4 T cells after COVID-19. The antigens these receptors bind are not known. The Oncomine TCR Beta short-read assay was applied to DNA of cultured CD4+ T cells. TCRdb called the PCR reads again in MiXCR, with one record for every CDR3 protein. The sample lists roughly 20,000 distinct CDR3 sequences, about 40% occurring once. The time point here: late sampling 161 to 241 days after vaccination in a few convalescent patients. Regarding treatment: approximately 11-day PBMC culture with coronavirus spike peptide pools or control peptides (ViraFEST assay). Sequenced here: CD4+ T cells from blood, cultured in vitro, sampled about 7 months after SARS-CoV-2 vaccination. The receptor set was obtained from a human donor who had recovered from COVID-19.

This chain connects TRBV15 to TRBJ2-5; 9 bases map to TRBD1. CDR3 size: 15 residues. Trimming removed 5 bases from V and 5 bases from J; junction bases left unmatched: 9. Germline values: CDR1 LNHNV, CDR2 YYDKDF (reference sequence). Here the CDR3 DNA reads TGTGCCACCAGCTCAACGACAGGGGGAGGGGAGACCCAGTACTTC. Protein: CATSSTTGGGETQYF.

This sequence joins TRBV20-1 and TRBJ2-1, with a possible D match to TRBD1 (6 bases). Trimming stripped 3 bases from V and 2 bases from J, with 17 bases between. The germline V gene has CDR1 DFQATT and CDR2 SNEGSKA (reference sequence). CDR3 length: 16 residues. CDR3 in amino acids: CSARLSGRDTYNEQFF. CDR3 DNA: TGCAGTGCTAGGCTCTCGGGACGGGACACCTACAATGAGCAGTTCTTC.

The chain joins TRBV7-9 to TRBJ1-1; possibly TRBD1 for D (5 bases). Trimming removed 3 bases at V and 3 bases at J, with 11 bases between. CDR3 length: 14 residues. Germline V gene sequence: CDR1 SEHNR, CDR2 FQNEAQ (reference sequence). The CDR3 coding sequence is TGTGCCAGCAGCTTGAGGGGCGAGTACACTGAAGCTTTCTTT. Encoded protein: CASSLRGEYTEAFF. Combining the CDR3 with reference TRBV7-9 and TRBJ1-1 gives the whole variable domain DTGVSQNPRHKITKRGQNVTFRCDPISEHNRLYWYRQTLGQGPEFLTYFQNEAQLEKSRLLSDRFSAERPKGSFSTLEIQRTEQGDSAMYLCASSLRGEYTEAFFGQGTRLTVV.

V is TRBV6-1 and J is TRBJ1-2; 7 positions agree with TRBD1. V lost 3 bases and J lost 6; bases outside the gene matches: 7. Per the germline V gene, CDR1 is MNHNS and CDR2 is SASEGT. This CDR3 comprises 14 residues. As DNA, the CDR3 is TGTGCCAGCAGTGAGTGGACAGGCCGTCATGGCTACACCTTC. This sequence encodes CASSEWTGRHGYTF.

This clonotype turned up a few times. The V and J genes are TRBV20-1 and TRBJ1-1, with D tentatively TRBD1 (5 bases). The V and J ends lost 6 bases and 0 bases respectively, with 17 bases between them. The CDR3 consists of 15 residues. Germline values: CDR1 DFQATT, CDR2 SNEGSKA (reference sequence). CDR3 sequence: CSATTLQEMNTEAFF. DNA for the CDR3: TGCAGTGCCACAACTCTACAGGAAATGAACACTGAAGCTTTCTTT.

This clonotype showed up just a few times. The chain carries TRBV28 and TRBJ2-3; tentatively, D is TRBD1 or TRBD2 (5 bases each). The CDR3 has 20 amino acids. CDR1 is MDHEN, CDR2 SYDVKM, per germline. V lost 5 bases, J lost 2 bases, and 29 bases lay in between. CDR3 in DNA: TGTGCCAGCAGTACGTCCGGGACCATCAGGCCCAAGGGGAACACAGATACGCAGTATTTT. Translating gives CASSTSGTIRPKGNTDTQYF. The complete variable domain, with remaining parts taken from reference TRBV28 and TRBJ2-3, reads DVKVTQSSRYLVKRTGEKVFLECVQDMDHENMFWYRQDPGLGLRLIYFSYDVKMKEKGDIPEGYSVSREKKERFSLILESASTNQTSMYLCASSTSGTIRPKGNTDTQYFGPGTRLTVL.

The chain couples TRBV6-5 to TRBJ1-1, with 8 bases matching TRBD1. V was clipped by 4 bases and J by 3 bases; unmatched bases: 7. CDR3 length: 15 residues. The germline gives CDR1 MNHEY, CDR2 SVGAGI. CDR3 sequence reads: CASSWTGRVDTEAFF. The CDR3 coding sequence is TGTGCCAGCAGTTGGACAGGGCGGGTGGACACTGAAGCTTTCTTT.

The chain recombines TRBV5-4 with TRBJ2-5; D tentatively fits TRBD1 or TRBD2 (5 bases each). The CDR3 loop spans 14 amino acids. Per germline, CDR1 SGHNT and CDR2 YYREEE (reference sequence). Trimming took off 4 bases at V and 5 bases at J, with 15 bases between the two ends. In DNA, the CDR3 is TGTGCCAGCAGCGGGGGTAGTACGGAGGAGACCCAGTACTTC. This codes for CASSGGSTEETQYF.

The genes are TRBV11-2 and TRBJ2-5; unclear D gene. Trimming removed 0 bases from V and 1 base from J, with 0 bases in between. The CDR3 has 12 amino acids. CDR1 and CDR2 (germline): SGHAT, FQNNGV. The CDR3 DNA reads as TGTGCCAGCAGCTTAGACCAAGAGACCCAGTACTTC. It specifies CASSLDQETQYF.

There are a few counts of this clonotype. The chain links TRBV4-2 to TRBJ2-1; D remains unclear. V lost 1 base to trimming and J lost 7 bases, with 2 bases between them. The germline V gene encodes CDR1 LGHNA and CDR2 YNFKEQ. This CDR3 has 11 residues. This chain's CDR3 is CASSQVNEQFF. The CDR3, as DNA: TGTGCCAGCAGCCAAGTTAATGAGCAGTTCTTC.

This clonotype was observed a handful of times. This chain connects TRBV15 to TRBJ2-7; no reliable D call. Germline lookup yields CDR1 LNHNV and CDR2 YYDKDF (reference sequence). The length of the CDR3 is 19 residues. Trimming cost V 0 bases and J 1 base, with 22 bases left between them. CDR3 bases: TGTGCCACCAGCAGAGATTTGGGATTAGTAGCCGCTACTTCCTACGAGCAGTACTTC. Translation: CATSRDLGLVAATSYEQYF.

This clonotype qualifies as medium-sized. CDR3: CATSGPLGQETQYF. CDR3 nucleotides: TGTGCCACCAGTGGTCCTCTGGGGCAAGAGACCCAGTACTTC. V is TRBV24-1 and J is TRBJ2-5; D is unclear. V lost 5 bases and J 2 bases, leaving 11 bases between the germline ends. The CDR3 covers 14 residues. Germline V gene data show CDR1 as KGHDR and CDR2 as SFDVKD.

This clonotype was counted a few times. The chain employs TRBV20-1 and TRBJ2-7; 10 bases fit TRBD2. V lost 4 bases and J lost 0; bases outside the gene matches: 9. There are 16 residues in the CDR3. Germline CDR1 is DFQATT and CDR2 is SNEGSKA (reference sequence). CDR3 bases: TGCAGTGCTAATTCGGGTACTAGCGGGATCTCCTACGAGCAGTACTTC. Translation: CSANSGTSGISYEQYF.

This clonotype was detected a few times. The V gene is TRBV20-1, the J gene TRBJ2-7; TRBD1 agrees at 9 bases. V was clipped by 6 bases and J by 0 bases; unmatched bases: 12. This CDR3 has 16 residues. CDR1 and CDR2 (germline): DFQATT, SNEGSKA (reference sequence). CDR3 protein: CSAMTHRGLSSYEQYF. The CDR3 region has the DNA TGCAGTGCGATGACCCACAGGGGGCTTAGCTCCTACGAGCAGTACTTC.

The genes are TRBV20-1 and TRBJ1-1; the D gene is possibly TRBD1 (6 bases). Germline V gene data show CDR1 as DFQATT and CDR2 as SNEGSKA (reference sequence). This CDR3 comprises 13 residues. V was pared by 6 bases and J by 1 base, with 12 bases between. CDR3 region: CSASGTRNTEAFF. In nucleotides, the CDR3 is TGCAGTGCATCCGGGACAAGGAACACTGAAGCTTTCTTT.

The CDR3: CASSQTSYEQYF. The CDR3 DNA sequence: TGTGCCAGCAGTCAGACCTCCTACGAGCAGTACTTC. The V gene is TRBV2, the J gene TRBJ2-7; no clear D. This CDR3 has 12 amino acids. V was trimmed by 5 bases and J by 0 bases, leaving 5 bases between them. CDR1 and CDR2 from the germline V gene are SNHLY and FYNNEI.

The table lists this clonotype with a few counts. The J gene is TRBJ1-2, the V gene TRBV28; possibly TRBD1 for D (6 bases). V was pared by 6 bases and J by 8 bases, with 19 bases between. CDR1 is MDHEN and CDR2 is SYDVKM in the germline V gene. The CDR3 is 14 residues long. CDR3 loop: CASRRRLQGNGYTF. CDR3 nucleotide sequence: TGTGCCAGCAGACGGCGCTTACAGGGTAACGGCTACACCTTC.

There are a few counts of this clonotype. The chain couples TRBV7-9 to TRBJ1-2; no definite D call. The germline CDR1 and CDR2 sequences are SEHNR and FQNEAQ (reference sequence). V dropped 5 bases and J dropped 8 bases, with 9 bases sitting between them. The CDR3 is 11 residues long. The CDR3 loop reads CASSPTEGYTF. The CDR3 DNA reads as TGTGCCAGCAGCCCAACCGAGGGCTACACCTTC.

J is TRBJ2-4 and V is TRBV7-9; 9 positions agree with TRBD1. J gave up 8 bases and V 5 bases, and 19 bases lay outside the gene matches. Germline V gene sequence: CDR1 SEHNR, CDR2 FQNEAQ (reference sequence). This CDR3 has 18 residues. CDR3 DNA: TGTGCCAGCAGCCTAAATCCGGGACAGGGATCCCCACGAGACATTCAGTACTTC. It yields the protein CASSLNPGQGSPRDIQYF.